The following is a T cell receptor (beta chain) sequence with its context. Its antigen is unidentified. The sample originates from a study of metastatic and nonmetastatic thyroid tumors. Study-wide background: Both malignant and benign thyroid patients supplied peripheral blood and tumor or nodule tissue samples, across which the repertoires of these patients were then compared. General observations from the study: Reports indicated that malignant thyroid tumors showed significantly higher TCR beta diversity than benign nodules did, in blood and tumor.

In the study's own analysis: Building a distant-metastasis classifier for papillary thyroid cancer drew on CDR3 differences across clinicopathological groups. TCRdb redid the clone calls on the PCR reads using MiXCR. These V and J calls originate from TCRdb's pipeline instead of the authors' own analysis. The sample shows 15,000 to 20,000 clones, around a third of them seen only once. None of the patients had undergone any treatment ahead of thyroid surgery. Sequenced sample: adjacent normal tissue. This clonotype was obtained from a female donor with papillary thyroid cancer or a benign thyroid nodule (not recorded which). Some clones in this sample may be carry-over from other donors' samples.

As DNA, the CDR3 is TGTGCCAGCAGCCAATCAAGCAGGCGCGAGCAGTACTTC. As protein: CASSQSSRREQYF. The genes are TRBV16 and TRBJ2-7; D gene uncertain. Trimming stripped 0 bases from V and 6 bases from J, with 9 bases between. CDR3 length: 13 residues. Germline V gene data show CDR1 as KGHSY and CDR2 as FQNENV.